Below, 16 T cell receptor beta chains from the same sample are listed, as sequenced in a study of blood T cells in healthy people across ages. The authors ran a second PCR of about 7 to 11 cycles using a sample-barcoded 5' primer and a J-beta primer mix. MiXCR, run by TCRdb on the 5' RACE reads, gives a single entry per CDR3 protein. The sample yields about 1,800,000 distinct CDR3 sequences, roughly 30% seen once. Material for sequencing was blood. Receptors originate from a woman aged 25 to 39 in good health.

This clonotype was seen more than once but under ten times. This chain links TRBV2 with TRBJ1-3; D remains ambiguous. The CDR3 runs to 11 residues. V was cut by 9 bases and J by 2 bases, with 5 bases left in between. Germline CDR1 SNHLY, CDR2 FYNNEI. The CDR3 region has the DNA TGTGCCAGTAGCACTGGAAACACCATATATTTT. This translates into CASSTGNTIYF.

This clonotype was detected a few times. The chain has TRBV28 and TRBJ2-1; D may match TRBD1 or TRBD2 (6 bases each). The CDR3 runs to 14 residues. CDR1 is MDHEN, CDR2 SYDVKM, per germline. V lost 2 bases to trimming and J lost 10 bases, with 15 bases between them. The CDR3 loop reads CASSLNLGGNEQFF. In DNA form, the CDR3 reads TGTGCCAGCAGTTTAAATTTGGGGGGCAACGAGCAGTTCTTC.

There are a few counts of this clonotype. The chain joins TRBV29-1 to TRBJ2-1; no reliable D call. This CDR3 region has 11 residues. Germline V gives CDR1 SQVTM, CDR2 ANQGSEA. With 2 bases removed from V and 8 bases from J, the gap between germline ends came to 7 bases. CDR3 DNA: TGCAGCGTTGAACAGGTCGATGAGCAGTTCTTC. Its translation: CSVEQVDEQFF.

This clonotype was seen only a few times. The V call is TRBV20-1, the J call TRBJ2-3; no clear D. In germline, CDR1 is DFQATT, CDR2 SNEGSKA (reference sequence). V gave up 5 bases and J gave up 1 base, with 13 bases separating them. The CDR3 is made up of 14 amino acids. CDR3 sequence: CSALLSPGTDTQYF. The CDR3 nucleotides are TGCAGTGCTCTCCTTAGTCCCGGCACAGATACGCAGTATTTT.

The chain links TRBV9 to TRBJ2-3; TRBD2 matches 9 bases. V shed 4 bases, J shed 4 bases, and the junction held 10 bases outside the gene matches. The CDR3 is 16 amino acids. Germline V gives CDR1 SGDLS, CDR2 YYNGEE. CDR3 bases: TGTGCCAGCAGCCCATCACCGGGACTAGCTGCAGATACGCAGTATTTT. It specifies CASSPSPGLAADTQYF.

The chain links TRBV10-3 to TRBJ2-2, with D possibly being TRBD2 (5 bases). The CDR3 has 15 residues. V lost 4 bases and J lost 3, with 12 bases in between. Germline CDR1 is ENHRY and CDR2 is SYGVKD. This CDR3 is CAISVEGADTGELFF. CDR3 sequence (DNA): TGTGCCATCAGTGTTGAGGGTGCGGACACCGGGGAGCTGTTTTTT.

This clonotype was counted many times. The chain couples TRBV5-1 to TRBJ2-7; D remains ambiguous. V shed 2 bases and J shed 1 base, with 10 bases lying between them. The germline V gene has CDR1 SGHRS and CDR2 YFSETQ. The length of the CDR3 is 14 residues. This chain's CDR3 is CASSFFTTSYEQYF. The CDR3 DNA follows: TGCGCCAGCAGCTTTTTTACCACTTCCTACGAGCAGTACTTC. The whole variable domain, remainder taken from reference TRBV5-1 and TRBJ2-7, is KAGVTQTPRYLIKTRGQQVTLSCSPISGHRSVSWYQQTPGQGLQFLFEYFSETQRNKGNFPGRFSGRQFSNSRSEMNVSTLELGDSALYLCASSFFTTSYEQYFGPGTRLTVT.

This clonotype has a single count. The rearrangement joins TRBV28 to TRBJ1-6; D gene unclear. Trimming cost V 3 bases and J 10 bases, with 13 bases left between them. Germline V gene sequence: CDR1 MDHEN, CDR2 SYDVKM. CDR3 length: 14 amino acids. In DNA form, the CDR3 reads TGTGCCAGCAGTTTCGAGTCAACCTACTCACCCCTCCACTTT. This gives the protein CASSFESTYSPLHF.

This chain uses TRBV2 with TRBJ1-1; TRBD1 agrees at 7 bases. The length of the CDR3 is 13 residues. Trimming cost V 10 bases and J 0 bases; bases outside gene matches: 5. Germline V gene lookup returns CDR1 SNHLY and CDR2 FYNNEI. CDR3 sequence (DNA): TGTGCCACCCGGGACAGCATGAACACTGAAGCTTTCTTT. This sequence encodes CATRDSMNTEAFF.

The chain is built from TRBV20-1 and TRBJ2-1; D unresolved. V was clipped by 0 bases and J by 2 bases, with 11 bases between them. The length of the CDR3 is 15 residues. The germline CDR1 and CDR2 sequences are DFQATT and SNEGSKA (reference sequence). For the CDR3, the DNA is TGCAGTGCTAGAGATTCTGAGCACCCCTACAATGAGCAGTTCTTC. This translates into CSARDSEHPYNEQFF.

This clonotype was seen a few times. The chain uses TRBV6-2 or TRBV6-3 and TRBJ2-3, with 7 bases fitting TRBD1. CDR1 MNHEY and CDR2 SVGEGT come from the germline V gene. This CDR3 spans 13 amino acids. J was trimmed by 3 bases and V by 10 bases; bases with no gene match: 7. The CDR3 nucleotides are TGTGCCATCATGGACAGGCGAACAGATACGCAGTATTTT. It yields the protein CAIMDRRTDTQYF.

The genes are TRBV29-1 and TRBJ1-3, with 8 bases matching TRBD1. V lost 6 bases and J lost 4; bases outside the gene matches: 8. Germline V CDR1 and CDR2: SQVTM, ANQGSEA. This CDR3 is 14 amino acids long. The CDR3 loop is CSVGTGRPGNTIYF. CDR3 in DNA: TGCAGCGTAGGGACAGGTCGTCCCGGAAACACCATATATTTT.

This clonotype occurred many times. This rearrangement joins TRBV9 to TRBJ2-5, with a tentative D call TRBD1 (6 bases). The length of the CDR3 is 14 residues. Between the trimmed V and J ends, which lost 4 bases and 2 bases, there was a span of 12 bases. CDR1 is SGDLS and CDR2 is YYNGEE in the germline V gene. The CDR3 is CASSSDRRQETQYF. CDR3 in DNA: TGTGCCAGCAGCAGTGACAGGAGGCAAGAGACCCAGTACTTC. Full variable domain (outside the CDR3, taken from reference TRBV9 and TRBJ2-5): DSGVTQTPKHLITATGQRVTLRCSPRSGDLSVYWYQQSLDQGLQFLIQYYNGEERAKGNILERFSAQQFPDLHSELNLSSLELGDSALYFCASSSDRRQETQYFGPGTRLLVL.

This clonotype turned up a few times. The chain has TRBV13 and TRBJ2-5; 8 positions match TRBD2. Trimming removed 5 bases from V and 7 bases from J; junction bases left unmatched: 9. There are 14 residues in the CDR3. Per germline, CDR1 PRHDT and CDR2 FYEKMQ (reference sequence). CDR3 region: CASSPAGVFGTQYF. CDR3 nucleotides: TGTGCCAGCAGCCCAGCGGGAGTATTCGGGACCCAGTACTTC.

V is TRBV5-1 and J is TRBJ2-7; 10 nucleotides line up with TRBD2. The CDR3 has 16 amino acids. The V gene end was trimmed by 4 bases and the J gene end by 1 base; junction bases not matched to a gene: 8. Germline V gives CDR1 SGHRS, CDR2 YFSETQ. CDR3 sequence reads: CASSHSSGSSSYEQYF. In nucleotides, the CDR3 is TGCGCCAGCAGCCATTCTAGCGGGAGTTCTTCCTACGAGCAGTACTTC.

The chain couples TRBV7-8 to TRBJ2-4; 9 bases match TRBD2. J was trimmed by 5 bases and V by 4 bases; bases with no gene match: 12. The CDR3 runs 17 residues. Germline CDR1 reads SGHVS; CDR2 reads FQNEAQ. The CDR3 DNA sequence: TGTGCCAGCAGCTCATGGCCGGGACTAGCATTGCAAAACATTCAGTACTTC. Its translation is CASSSWPGLALQNIQYF.